These 24 T cell receptor beta chains came from one sample sequenced in a study of T cell responses to AZD1222 COVID-19 vaccine. The protocol was immunoSEQ multiplex PCR, while the TCRdb copy is restricted to in-frame clones and leaves out a portion. The data contain around 120,000 clones, approximately 90% of them singletons. The sample here was peripheral blood, taken on day 0 of MenACWY control vaccination. The receptors derive from an adult in good health.

The CDR3 DNA reads as TGTGCCAGCAGCCAACCGAGGCTCTGGACATACGAGCAGTACTTC. This sequence encodes CASSQPRLWTYEQYF. The chain recombines TRBV9 with TRBJ2-7; perhaps TRBD1 as D (5 bases). Per the germline V gene, CDR1 is SGDLS and CDR2 is YYNGEE. The CDR3 is 15 residues long. Trimming stripped 4 bases from V and 4 bases from J, with 18 bases between. Full variable domain (remainder filled in from reference TRBV9 and TRBJ2-7): DSGVTQTPKHLITATGQRVTLRCSPRSGDLSVYWYQQSLDQGLQFLIQYYNGEERAKGNILERFSAQQFPDLHSELNLSSLELGDSALYFCASSQPRLWTYEQYFGPGTRLTVT.

V gene TRBV4-1 combines with J gene TRBJ1-1; no firm D call. From germline, CDR1 is MGHRA and CDR2 YSYEKL. This CDR3 is built from 14 residues. With 1 base removed from V and 0 bases from J, the gap between germline ends came to 6 bases. In DNA, the CDR3 is TGCGCCAGCAGCCAAGTTACAGTGAACACTGAAGCTTTCTTT. Its translation is CASSQVTVNTEAFF.

The chain links TRBV7-9 to TRBJ1-4; 9 bases align to TRBD1. The J segment lost 3 bases and the V segment lost 5 bases, leaving 13 bases of the junction unmatched. From germline, CDR1 is SEHNR and CDR2 FQNEAQ (reference sequence). This CDR3 contains 18 residues. The CDR3 loop reads CASSPHRDRVAANEKLFF. The CDR3 DNA reads TGTGCCAGCAGCCCACACCGGGACAGGGTTGCGGCTAATGAAAAACTGTTTTTT.

The chain employs TRBV10-3 and TRBJ1-5, with D possibly matching TRBD1 (5 bases). V lost 6 bases and J 5 bases, leaving 11 bases between the germline ends. Germline V lookup: CDR1 ENHRY, CDR2 SYGVKD. CDR3 length: 13 amino acids. The CDR3 coding sequence is TGTGCCATCAGGGAGACAGCGGATCAGCCCCAGCATTTT. Protein: CAIRETADQPQHF.

The chain combines TRBV5-4 with TRBJ1-1, with D possibly being TRBD1 (5 bases). The germline V gene encodes CDR1 SGHNT and CDR2 YYREEE (reference sequence). The CDR3 runs to 16 residues. The V end was cut by 0 bases, the J end by 1 base, with 13 bases between. The CDR3 spells CASSLGRERGNTEAFF. In DNA, the CDR3 is TGTGCCAGCAGCTTGGGCAGGGAAAGAGGGAACACTGAAGCTTTCTTT.

The chain is built from TRBV9 and TRBJ2-3; D may be TRBD1 (5 bases). V was cut by 0 bases and J by 4 bases, with 15 bases left in between. CDR3 length: 16 residues. The V gene's germline CDR1 is SGDLS and CDR2 YYNGEE. This CDR3 reads CASSVGWGGDSDTQYF. In DNA form, the CDR3 reads TGTGCCAGCAGCGTAGGCTGGGGCGGAGATTCAGATACGCAGTATTTT.

This clone has a single count. The J gene is TRBJ2-1, the V gene TRBV7-9, with no clear D. This CDR3 has 11 amino acids. From germline, CDR1 is SEHNR and CDR2 FQNEAQ (reference sequence). V was shortened by 5 bases and J by 9 bases, with 8 bases between the two germline ends. CDR3 loop: CASSTRGEQFF. Written as DNA, the CDR3 is TGTGCCAGCAGCACACGCGGTGAGCAGTTCTTC.

The rearrangement links TRBV19 to TRBJ2-7; TRBD2 matches 9 bases. Germline V gives CDR1 LNHDA, CDR2 SQIVND (reference sequence). With 5 bases clipped from V and 3 bases from J, the junction kept 11 bases outside the gene matches. The CDR3 extends over 16 amino acids. The CDR3 coding sequence is TGTGCCAGTAGTCTAAAAACTAGCGGGCCTTACTACGAGCAGTACTTC. Its translation is CASSLKTSGPYYEQYF.

This chain connects TRBV11-3 to TRBJ1-6; 7 bases align to TRBD1. The CDR3 sequence is 14 residues long. The germline gives CDR1 SGHNT, CDR2 YENEEA. The V segment lost 6 bases and the J segment 7 bases; nucleotides outside the gene matches: 6. CDR3 sequence: CASRDGGGNSPLHF. CDR3 in DNA: TGTGCCAGCAGGGACGGAGGGGGCAATTCACCCCTCCACTTT. The complete variable domain, with remaining parts taken from reference TRBV11-3 and TRBJ1-6, reads EAGVVQSPRYKIIEKKQPVAFWCNPISGHNTLYWYLQNLGQGPELLIRYENEEAVDDSQLPKDRFSAERLKGVDSTLKIQPAELGDSAVYLCASRDGGGNSPLHFGNGTRLTVT.

This clone was observed a single time. The chain has TRBV5-4 and TRBJ2-1; 9 nucleotides match TRBD2. CDR1 and CDR2 from the germline V gene are SGHNT and YYREEE (reference sequence). The CDR3 spans 16 residues. The junction had 3 bases not matched to a gene; V was cut back by 2 bases and J by 0 bases. In DNA, the CDR3 is TGTGCCAGCAGCTTAGGCGGGAGGGCCTCCTACAATGAGCAGTTCTTC. Translating it yields CASSLGGRASYNEQFF.

V is TRBV19 and J is TRBJ1-5, with D uncertain. The CDR3 is 16 residues long. CDR1 is LNHDA and CDR2 is SQIVND in the germline V gene (reference sequence). The V gene lost 3 bases and the J gene lost 2 bases, with 14 bases spanning the gap. The CDR3 region is CASSMAPWRGNQPQHF. The CDR3 bases are TGTGCCAGTAGTATGGCCCCTTGGAGGGGCAATCAGCCCCAGCATTTT.

The chain links TRBV9 to TRBJ2-1, with 14 bases that match TRBD2. The CDR3 contains 17 residues. The germline V gene has CDR1 SGDLS and CDR2 YYNGEE. Trimming removed 3 bases from V and 4 bases from J; junction bases left unmatched: 6. CDR3 DNA: TGTGCCAGCAGCGCCGGGACTAGCGGGAGCTTGTACAATGAGCAGTTCTTC. It encodes CASSAGTSGSLYNEQFF.

This rearrangement joins TRBV7-8 to TRBJ2-7, with 12 bases lining up with TRBD2. The CDR3 covers 16 residues. Germline CDR1 reads SGHVS; CDR2 reads FQNEAQ. Losses at the gene ends were 4 bases for V and 0 bases for J; bases not matched to a gene: 4. This CDR3 reads CASSSETSGSSYEQYF. CDR3 nucleotide sequence: TGTGCCAGCAGCTCCGAGACTAGCGGGAGCTCCTACGAGCAGTACTTC.

The V gene is TRBV6-1, the J gene TRBJ2-2, with 9 bases identical to TRBD1. CDR1 is MNHNS and CDR2 is SASEGT in the germline V gene. The length of the CDR3 is 16 residues. J lost 4 bases, V lost 4 bases, and 7 bases had no gene match. CDR3 bases: TGTGCCAGCAGTGTACAGGGGGACAGGGCCACCGGGGAGCTGTTTTTT. Its translation is CASSVQGDRATGELFF.

The chain carries TRBV6-5 and TRBJ1-3; D gene ambiguous. V lost 4 bases to trimming and J lost 10 bases, with 17 bases between them. Germline assignment: CDR1 MNHEY and CDR2 SVGAGI. This CDR3 spans 14 amino acids. The CDR3 DNA reads as TGTGCCAGCAGTTCCACTTCATTTTCGAGGACCATATATTTT. Translating gives CASSSTSFSRTIYF.

This sequence joins TRBV5-1 and TRBJ1-4; a weak D match, TRBD1 (5 bases). Germline CDR1 reads SGHRS; CDR2 reads YFSETQ. The V end lost 4 bases, the J end lost 7 bases, and 14 bases lay between the germline ends. The CDR3 extends over 14 amino acids. In DNA form, the CDR3 reads TGCGCCAGCAGCGCCGGGACGACAATTGAAAAACTGTTTTTT. Protein product: CASSAGTTIEKLFF. Looking up the rest from reference TRBV5-1 and TRBJ1-4 gives the full variable domain: KAGVTQTPRYLIKTRGQQVTLSCSPISGHRSVSWYQQTPGQGLQFLFEYFSETQRNKGNFPGRFSGRQFSNSRSEMNVSTLELGDSALYLCASSAGTTIEKLFFGSGTQLSVL.

This chain uses TRBV11-3 with TRBJ2-7; 7 positions agree with TRBD1. The CDR3 has 16 residues. J gave up 0 bases and V 1 base, and 6 bases lay outside the gene matches. Germline V CDR1 and CDR2: SGHNT, YENEEA. The CDR3 region is CASSLAPGQYSYEQYF. As DNA, the CDR3 is TGTGCCAGCAGCTTAGCCCCGGGACAGTACTCCTACGAGCAGTACTTC.

The chain recombines TRBV6-1 with TRBJ1-2; D remains unclear. CDR1 is MNHNS and CDR2 is SASEGT in the germline V gene. This CDR3 comprises 15 residues. Trimming took off 2 bases at V and 4 bases at J, with 14 bases between the two ends. The CDR3 coding sequence is TGTGCCAGCAGTGAACTGGTAGGAGATCCCTATGGCTACACCTTC. Encoded protein: CASSELVGDPYGYTF.

CDR3 DNA sequence: TGCGCCAGCAGCTCCCTGAAAGGGTTCTCTGGAAACACCATATATTTT. Translating gives CASSSLKGFSGNTIYF. The chain is built from TRBV5-1 and TRBJ1-3; no reliable D call. In germline, CDR1 is SGHRS, CDR2 YFSETQ. The CDR3 extends over 16 amino acids. V was pared by 3 bases and J by 0 bases, with 13 bases between.

V gene TRBV5-4 combines with J gene TRBJ2-7, with D unclear. Per the germline V gene, CDR1 is SGHNT and CDR2 is YYREEE (reference sequence). The V end was cut by 2 bases, the J end by 5 bases, with 8 bases between. The CDR3 contains 12 residues. Written as DNA, the CDR3 is TGTGCCAGCAGCTTCACTCGGAACGAGCAGTACTTC. Amino acid sequence: CASSFTRNEQYF. Full variable domain (outside the CDR3, taken from reference TRBV5-4 and TRBJ2-7): ETGVTQSPTHLIKTRGQQVTLRCSSQSGHNTVSWYQQALGQGPQFIFQYYREEENGRGNFPPRFSGLQFPNYSSELNVNALELDDSALYLCASSFTRNEQYFGPGTRLTVT.

J is TRBJ1-1 and V is TRBV15, with D uncertain. The CDR3 runs 14 residues. Germline V lookup: CDR1 LNHNV, CDR2 YYDKDF (reference sequence). V was pared by 1 base and J by 1 base, with 7 bases between. CDR3 region: CATSRAGTNTEAFF. The CDR3 DNA sequence: TGTGCCACCAGCAGAGCGGGTACGAACACTGAAGCTTTCTTT.

The chain employs TRBV21-1 and TRBJ2-7; TRBD2 is taken as the D call from the table, unchecked against the DNA. TRBV21-1 is reported as a pseudogene. This CDR3 region has 16 residues. The CDR3 is CASSSRFRDLLGEQYF. In DNA form, the CDR3 reads TGTGCCAGCAGCAGTAGATTTCGGGACTTGCTAGGAGAGCAGTACTTC.

This clone was seen once. The rearrangement links TRBV11-3 to TRBJ1-3; no clear D gene. V lost 2 bases, J lost 0 bases, and 14 bases lay in between. The CDR3 consists of 17 residues. CDR1 and CDR2 (germline): SGHNT, YENEEA. CDR3 residues: CASSLYEGGLSGNTIYF. The CDR3 nucleotides read TGTGCCAGCAGCTTATATGAGGGAGGACTCTCTGGAAACACCATATATTTT.

V and J are TRBV18 and TRBJ2-1; the D gene could be TRBD1 or TRBD2 (5 bases each). V lost 2 bases to trimming and J lost 7 bases, with 12 bases between them. Germline V lookup: CDR1 KGHSH, CDR2 LQKENI. This CDR3 is 14 amino acids long. DNA for the CDR3: TGTGCCAGCTCACCAGGGACCCCCCGGAATGAGCAGTTCTTC. Translated: CASSPGTPRNEQFF.